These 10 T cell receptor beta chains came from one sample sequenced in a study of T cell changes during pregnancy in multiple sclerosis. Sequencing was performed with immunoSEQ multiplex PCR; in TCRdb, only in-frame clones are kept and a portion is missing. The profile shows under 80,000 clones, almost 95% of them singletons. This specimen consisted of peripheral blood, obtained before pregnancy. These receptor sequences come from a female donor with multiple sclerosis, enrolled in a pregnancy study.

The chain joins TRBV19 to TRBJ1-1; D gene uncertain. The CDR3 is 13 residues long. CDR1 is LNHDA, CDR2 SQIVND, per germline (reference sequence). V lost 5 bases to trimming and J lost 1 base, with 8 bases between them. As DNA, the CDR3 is TGTGCCAGTAGTTTGGCGGCGAACACTGAAGCTTTCTTT. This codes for CASSLAANTEAFF.

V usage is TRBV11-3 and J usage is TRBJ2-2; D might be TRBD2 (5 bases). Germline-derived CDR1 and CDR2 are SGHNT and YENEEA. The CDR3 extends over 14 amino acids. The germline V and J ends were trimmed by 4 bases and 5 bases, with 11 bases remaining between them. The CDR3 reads CASSSSRWTGELFF. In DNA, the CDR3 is TGTGCCAGCAGCTCTAGCAGGTGGACCGGGGAGCTGTTTTTT.

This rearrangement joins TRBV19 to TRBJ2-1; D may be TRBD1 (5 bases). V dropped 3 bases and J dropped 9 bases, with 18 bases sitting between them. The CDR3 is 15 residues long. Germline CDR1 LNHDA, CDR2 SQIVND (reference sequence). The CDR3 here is CASSIYPPLDSEQFF. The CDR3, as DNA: TGTGCCAGTAGTATCTACCCGCCGCTCGACAGTGAGCAGTTCTTC.

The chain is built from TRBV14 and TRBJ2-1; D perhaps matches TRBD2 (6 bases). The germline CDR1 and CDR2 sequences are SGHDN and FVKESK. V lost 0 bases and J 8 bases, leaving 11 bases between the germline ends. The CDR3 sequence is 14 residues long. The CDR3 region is CASSQEVWRDEQFF. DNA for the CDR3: TGTGCCAGCAGCCAAGAAGTATGGAGGGATGAGCAGTTCTTC.

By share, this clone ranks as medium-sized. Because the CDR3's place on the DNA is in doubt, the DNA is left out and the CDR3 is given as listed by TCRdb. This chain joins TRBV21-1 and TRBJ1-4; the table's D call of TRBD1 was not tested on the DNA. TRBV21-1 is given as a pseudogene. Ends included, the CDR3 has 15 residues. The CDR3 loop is CASSKFAGGSEKLFF.

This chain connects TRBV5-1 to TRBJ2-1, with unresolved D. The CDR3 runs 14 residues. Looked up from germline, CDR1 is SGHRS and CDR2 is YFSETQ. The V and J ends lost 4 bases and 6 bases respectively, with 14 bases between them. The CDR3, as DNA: TGCGCCAGCAGCCCCGCTAGAGAAGGCAATGAGCAGTTCTTC. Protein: CASSPAREGNEQFF.

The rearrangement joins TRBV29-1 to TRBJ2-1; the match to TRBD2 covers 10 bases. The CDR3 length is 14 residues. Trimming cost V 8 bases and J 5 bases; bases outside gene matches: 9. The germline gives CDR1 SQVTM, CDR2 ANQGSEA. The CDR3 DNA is TGCAGCATACTTGTAGCGGGAGGCAACAATGAGCAGTTCTTC. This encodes CSILVAGGNNEQFF.

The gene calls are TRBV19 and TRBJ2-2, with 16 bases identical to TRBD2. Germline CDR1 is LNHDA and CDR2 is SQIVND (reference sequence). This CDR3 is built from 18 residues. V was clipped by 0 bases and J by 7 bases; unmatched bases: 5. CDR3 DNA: TGTGCCAGTAGTATAGATCGGGGACTAGCGGGAGGGCACGGGGAGCTGTTTTTT. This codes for CASSIDRGLAGGHGELFF.

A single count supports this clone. CDR3 DNA: TGTGCCAGTAGTATCGAGACAGGGGGCACTGAAGCTTTCTTT. Amino acids: CASSIETGGTEAFF. The chain has TRBV19 and TRBJ1-1; 9 nucleotides align to TRBD1. CDR1 is LNHDA, CDR2 SQIVND, per germline (reference sequence). This CDR3 contains 14 residues. The V segment lost 3 bases and the J segment 4 bases; nucleotides outside the gene matches: 3.

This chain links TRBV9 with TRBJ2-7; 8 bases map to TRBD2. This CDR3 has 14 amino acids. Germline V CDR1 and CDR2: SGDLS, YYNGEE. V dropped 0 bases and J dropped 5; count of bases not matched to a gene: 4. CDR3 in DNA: TGTGCCAGCAGCGTAGCGGGAGGGCCAAACGAGCAGTACTTC. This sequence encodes CASSVAGGPNEQYF.